The entry below gives a single TCR beta chain sequence along with its context. The antigen is not known. V shed 8 bases and J shed 5 bases, with 18 bases lying between them. The CDR3 totals 14 residues. CDR1 is MNHEY and CDR2 is SVGEGT in the germline V gene. These data are taken from a study of T cell repertoires in cytomegalovirus infection. One entry per CDR3 protein, called by TCRdb with MiXCR from the reads. The table has a few hundred thousand distinct CDR3 sequences, 33% seen once. Broader study findings: Accumulated public TCR beta family frequency recognized individuals carrying CMV together with the relevant HLA.

The chain combines TRBV6-2 or TRBV6-3 with TRBJ1-1, with D possibly matching TRBD1 (5 bases). This clonotype originated in a human donor in good health (CMV status not recorded). Some clones in this sample may be carry-over from other donors' samples. The sequenced sample was cultured PBMCs, obtained from culture after CMV antigen stimulation. Written as DNA, the CDR3 is TGTGCCAGCCGGTCCCCCCAAGGGGATACTGAAGCTTTCTTT. Protein product: CASRSPQGDTEAFF.